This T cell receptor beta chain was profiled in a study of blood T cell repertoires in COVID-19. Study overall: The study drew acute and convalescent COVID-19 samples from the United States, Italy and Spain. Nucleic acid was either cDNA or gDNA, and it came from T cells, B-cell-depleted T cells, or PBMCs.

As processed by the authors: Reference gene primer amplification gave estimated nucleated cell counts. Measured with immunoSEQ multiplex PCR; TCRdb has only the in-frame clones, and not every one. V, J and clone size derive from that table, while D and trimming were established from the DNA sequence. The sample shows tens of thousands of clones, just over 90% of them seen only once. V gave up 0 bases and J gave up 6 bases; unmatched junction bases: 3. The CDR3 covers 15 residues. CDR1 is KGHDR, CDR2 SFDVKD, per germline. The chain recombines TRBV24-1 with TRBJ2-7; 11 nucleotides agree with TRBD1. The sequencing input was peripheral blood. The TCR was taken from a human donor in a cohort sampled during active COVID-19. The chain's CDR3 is CATSDLGQGAGEQYF. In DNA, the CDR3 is TGTGCCACCAGTGATTTGGGACAGGGGGCTGGCGAGCAGTACTTC.